This T cell receptor (beta chain) is from a study of CD8 T cells in ankylosing spondylitis. In the case of this clonotype: Its antigen remains unidentified.

The CDR3 runs 15 residues. Germline V gene data show CDR1 as SGHTA and CDR2 as FQGNSA. V was clipped by 3 bases and J by 0 bases, with 12 bases between them. The study, taken as a whole, reports: Made up of about eight highly homologous variants, a TCR beta motif appeared characteristic of ankylosing spondylitis blood. Disease-linked clones reportedly concentrated significantly in matched ankylosing spondylitis synovial fluid. A number of the motif variants had already been described in reactive arthritis synovial fluid and blood.

With molecular barcodes, quantitative 5'-RACE was used to make the TCR beta libraries. TCRdb re-called the 5' RACE reads with MiXCR, one entry per CDR3 protein. Altogether some 270,000 distinct CDR3 sequences are present, roughly 32% being singletons, with the ten largest covering 3.5% to 4.5%. This TCR came from a male donor with ankylosing spondylitis or in good health (not recorded which). The chain carries TRBV7-2 and TRBJ2-7; no clear D. Sequencing used blood, either unsorted or a sorted T cell fraction (not recorded which). Here the CDR3 reads CASSLSFPFSYEQYF. The CDR3 bases are TGTGCCAGCAGCTTGAGTTTCCCTTTCTCCTACGAGCAGTACTTC.